This note documents a single T cell receptor (beta chain) sequence. Its antigen target is currently unknown. No much larger clone is present one base from it, and per-base qualities are unavailable. The data derive from a study of blood T cells in healthy people across ages (dated by TCRdb to about 2015). About the investigation overall: In model experiments, roughly one uniquely barcoded TCR beta cDNA molecule per two T cells was captured by template switching. Age-related changes in TCR beta repertoire diversity were measured in the study by deep sequencing normalized with unique cDNA molecular identifiers. The donors were split into four age groups: young (average 16 years), middle-aged (roughly 42), aged (approximately 59) and long-lived (roughly 86). Donors of different ages were randomly distributed across sequencing lanes to avoid experimental bias. The study analyzed two additional independent replicas of 1 million unique cDNA reads from the same blood draw for two donors, one aged 18 to 29 and one aged 80 or older.

The CDR3 covers 16 residues, taking in both the cysteine and the phenylalanine. Just CDR3 DNA is preserved here, 48 bases in frame from base 1. Germline trimming: 0 bases from V, 2 bases from J; junction bases outside gene matches: 4. CDR1 MNHEY and CDR2 SMNVEV are derived from the germline V gene (reference sequence). Systemically healthy Caucasian individuals from Russia, 35 to 40 in total and aged roughly 6 to 95 years, were included as donors. Around 9.8 milliliters of peripheral blood were collected from each donor into EDTA-treated Vacutainer tubes. Ficoll-Paque density-gradient centrifugation was used to isolate PBMCs, with at least 6.5 million obtained per sample. Total RNA was extracted from PBMCs with Trizol reagent, with at least 5.5 micrograms obtained per sample. For every donor, flow cytometry on a PBMC aliquot measured the percentage of naive CD45RAhigh/CD27high T cells. The library came from 5' RACE. The sample was run on an Illumina HiSeq 2500. A second PCR of about 7 to 12 cycles was run with a J-beta primer mix and a sample-barcoded 5' primer. A template-switch 5' adaptor carrying 12 random nucleotides introduced a unique molecular identifier onto each TCR beta cDNA molecule. Each sample yielded at least 2.5 million CDR3-containing paired-end reads. All of the RNA was converted into first-strand cDNA using the Mint cDNA synthesis kit, with a TRBC-specific oligonucleotide serving as the primer. Following uracil-DNA glycosylase treatment, all cDNA underwent a first 18-cycle PCR with the universal primers M1SS and BC2_uni_R. Concerning the study's data processing: For normalization, 1 million high-quality reads, each with a distinct molecular identifier, were randomly selected from each sample. Instead of being binned into consensus sequences, reads with shared molecular identifiers were discarded. CDR3 identification, clonotype clustering and error correction used MiTCR with a Q25 quality threshold and the strictest error-elimination algorithm. A nonparametric unseen species model with Euler transformation was used to estimate a lower bound on total TCR beta diversity. TCRdb reworked the public reads: Q25 trimming with fastp, MiXCR clone assembly, productive beta chains retained. Merged by CDR3 protein, the rows form single entries marked with the most common genes and DNA. TCRdb, rather than the study authors, made the V and J calls. This sample comprises some 1.5 million distinct CDR3 sequences, approximately 30% of them detected only once. In total, the top ten clones hold about 8% of the sample.

The paper's findings and limits, for the study overall: Because the CMV infection status of the donors was unknown, age-related changes in expanded clonotypes may potentially have been confounded. Estimates of total diversity based on one million sequenced T cells were regarded as lower bounds and as underestimates. As age increased, observed TCR beta diversity per million T cells dropped in a roughly linear way, and a significant reduction was already evident by age 40. Compared with the aged group, the long-lived group had more naive CD4+ T cells, fewer expanded clones and increased TCR diversity, suggesting age selection. The percentage of naive T cells measured by flow cytometry correlated strongly with observed TCR beta diversity. Because profiling used bulk unsorted PBMCs, naive and antigen-experienced compartments could not be compared conclusively.

The chain was built from TRBV27 and TRBJ2-4, and TRBD2 aligns with 7 junction nucleotides. This TCR was sampled from a woman in her thirties in good health. Sequenced sample: blood. The CDR3 amino acid sequence is: CASSLSPGTTKNIQYF. The DNA is as follows: TGTGCCAGCAGTTTATCCCCCGGGACTACCAAAAACATTCAGTACTTC.